Each of the 10 T cell receptor beta chains below was sequenced from the same sample in a study of cytomegalovirus exposure and HLA in healthy donors. PCR employed 60 Vbeta and 13 Jbeta primers. TCRdb's table, derived via immunoSEQ multiplex PCR, lists solely in-frame clones and lacks some. In all, the sample yields 80,000 or so clones. Sequenced sample: PBMCs. These receptors came from a middle-aged man in good health and CMV-seropositive.

V usage is TRBV6-9 and J usage is TRBJ2-7, with D possibly TRBD1 on 7 matching bases. The CDR3 runs 14 residues. V was pared by 4 bases and J by 5 bases, with 15 bases between. Per germline, CDR1 MNHGY and CDR2 SVAAGI. CDR3 residues: CASSSTGRPNEQYF. Here the CDR3 DNA reads TGTGCCAGCAGTTCGACAGGGAGGCCCAACGAGCAGTACTTC.

The chain has TRBV6-1 and TRBJ2-5; no reliable D call. The germline V gene encodes CDR1 MNHNS and CDR2 SASEGT. V was pared by 7 bases and J by 5 bases, with 26 bases between. CDR3 size: 17 residues. DNA for the CDR3: TGTGCCAGCAATGATAGCAGTTGGATCATCGTCGACGAGACCCAGTACTTC. Translated, it gives CASNDSSWIIVDETQYF.

The chain links TRBV20-1 to TRBJ1-2; D may be TRBD1 (5 bases). The germline gives CDR1 DFQATT, CDR2 SNEGSKA (reference sequence). Trimming stripped 7 bases from V and 7 bases from J, with 13 bases between. CDR3 length: 11 residues. DNA for the CDR3: TGCAGTGGGGGGGGGACGGCTGGCTACACCTTC. This gives the protein CSGGGTAGYTF.

V and J are TRBV29-1 and TRBJ1-1; 8 nucleotides align to TRBD1. There are 11 residues in the CDR3. The ends lost 7 bases at V and 9 bases at J; junction bases unmatched: 7. The germline V gene has CDR1 SQVTM and CDR2 ANQGSEA. The CDR3 DNA sequence: TGCAGCGCCATGACAGGGGTTCAAGCTTTCTTT. It encodes CSAMTGVQAFF.

The J gene is TRBJ2-5, the V gene TRBV28, with TRBD1 matching over 10 bases. CDR1 and CDR2 from the germline V gene are MDHEN and SYDVKM. The trim removed 3 bases at V and 5 bases at J, leaving 3 bases unmatched. The CDR3 loop spans 14 amino acids. The CDR3 reads CASSLTGGTETQYF. The CDR3 DNA sequence: TGTGCCAGCAGTTTGACAGGGGGCACGGAGACCCAGTACTTC.

V usage is TRBV5-8 and J usage is TRBJ1-1; D remains ambiguous. Looked up from germline, CDR1 is SGHTS and CDR2 is YDEGEE. V was cut by 0 bases and J by 2 bases, with 8 bases left in between. The CDR3 sequence is 14 residues long. CDR3 residues: CASSLAGYNTEAFF. The CDR3 DNA reads as TGTGCCAGCAGCTTGGCGGGTTACAACACTGAAGCTTTCTTT.

The CDR3 sequence is CASSLISGETDTQYF. CDR3 nucleotide sequence: TGTGCCAGCAGCTTAATTTCCGGGGAAACAGATACGCAGTATTTT. The chain recombines TRBV7-3 with TRBJ2-3, with D tentatively TRBD2 (5 bases). Trimming pared 1 base from V and 3 bases from J, leaving 11 bases between. The CDR3 extends over 15 amino acids. Germline V lookup: CDR1 SGHTA, CDR2 FQGTGA.

The genes are TRBV5-6 and TRBJ1-3; 8 bases map to TRBD1. Unmatched junction bases numbered 6, after V lost 4 bases and J lost 3 bases. The germline gives CDR1 SGHDT, CDR2 YYEEEE. The CDR3 covers 15 residues. CDR3 nucleotides: TGTGCCAGCAGCGGACAGGGTTTGGGTGGAAACACCATATATTTT. This translates into CASSGQGLGGNTIYF.

This rearrangement joins TRBV5-1 to TRBJ1-1; a weak D match, TRBD1 (6 bases). Germline V gene lookup returns CDR1 SGHRS and CDR2 YFSETQ. V was trimmed by 4 bases and J by 2 bases, leaving 15 bases between them. CDR3 length equals 15 residues. This chain's CDR3 is CASSGIPTGNTEAFF. The CDR3 DNA reads TGCGCCAGCAGCGGGATCCCGACAGGCAACACTGAAGCTTTCTTT.

The CDR3 loop reads CASKTSPNSYNEQFF. CDR3 bases: TGCGCCAGCAAGACTAGCCCCAACTCCTACAATGAGCAGTTCTTC. V is TRBV5-1 and J is TRBJ2-1, with TRBD2 matching over 7 bases. This CDR3 spans 15 amino acids. Per germline, CDR1 SGHRS and CDR2 YFSETQ. V lost 6 bases to trimming and J lost 0 bases; unmatched junction nucleotides: 6.